This TCR beta chain was sequenced for a study of cytomegalovirus exposure and HLA in healthy donors. Findings and caveats of the study: In vitro confirmation showed three CMV-associated chains to be CMV antigen specific. What TCR beta sequences reportedly achieved was accurate prediction of HLA-A and HLA-B alleles in most subjects.

A note on this clone: Its antigen is still unknown.

This PCR relied on a set of 60 Vbeta primers and 13 Jbeta primers. The table came from immunoSEQ multiplex PCR; TCRdb's copy has only in-frame clones and leaves some out. The table shows some 200,000 clones, with 62% occurring only once. The CDR3 length is 13 residues. Germline CDR1 is SGDLS and CDR2 is YYNGEE. V was clipped by 0 bases and J by 6 bases, with 6 bases between them. This receptor was obtained from a man aged 35-49 years in good health and CMV-seronegative. The sample was PBMCs. The V and J genes are TRBV9 and TRBJ2-2; D gene ambiguous. The CDR3 region is CASSVGSPGELFF. The CDR3 DNA sequence: TGTGCCAGCAGCGTAGGAAGCCCCGGGGAGCTGTTTTTT.